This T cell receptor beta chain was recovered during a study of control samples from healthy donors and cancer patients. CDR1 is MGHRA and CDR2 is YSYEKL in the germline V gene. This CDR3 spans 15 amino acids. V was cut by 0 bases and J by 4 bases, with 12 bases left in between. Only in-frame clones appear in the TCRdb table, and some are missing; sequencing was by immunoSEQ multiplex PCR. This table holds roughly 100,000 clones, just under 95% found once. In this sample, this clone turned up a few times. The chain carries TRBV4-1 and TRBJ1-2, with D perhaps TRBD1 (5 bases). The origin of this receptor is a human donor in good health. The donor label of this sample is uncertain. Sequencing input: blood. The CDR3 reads CASSQDQGGGYGYTF. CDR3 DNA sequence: TGCGCCAGCAGCCAAGATCAGGGCGGTGGCTATGGCTACACCTTC.